This T cell receptor beta chain was identified during a study of OX40 agonist ivuxolimab in advanced cancers. CDR1 is SGDLS and CDR2 is YYNGEE in the germline V gene. CDR3 length: 14 residues. V was pared by 4 bases and J by 6 bases, with 6 bases of the junction left unmatched. Here immunoSEQ multiplex PCR was the method, and the copy in TCRdb shows in-frame clones only, minus some. The data contain about 120,000 clones, approximately 90% of them seen just once; the ten biggest clones take up around 0.55%. This receptor was taken from an adult with an advanced solid tumor such as melanoma, head and neck, liver or kidney cancer. Sequenced material: CD4+ or CD8+ T cells sorted from blood, taken in a trial of the OX40 agonist ivuxolimab. This chain uses TRBV9 with TRBJ2-4; TRBD1 matches at 8 bases. CDR3 nucleotide sequence: TGTGCCAGCAGCCCCCGGACAGGGTCAAACATTCAGTACTTC. It encodes CASSPRTGSNIQYF.